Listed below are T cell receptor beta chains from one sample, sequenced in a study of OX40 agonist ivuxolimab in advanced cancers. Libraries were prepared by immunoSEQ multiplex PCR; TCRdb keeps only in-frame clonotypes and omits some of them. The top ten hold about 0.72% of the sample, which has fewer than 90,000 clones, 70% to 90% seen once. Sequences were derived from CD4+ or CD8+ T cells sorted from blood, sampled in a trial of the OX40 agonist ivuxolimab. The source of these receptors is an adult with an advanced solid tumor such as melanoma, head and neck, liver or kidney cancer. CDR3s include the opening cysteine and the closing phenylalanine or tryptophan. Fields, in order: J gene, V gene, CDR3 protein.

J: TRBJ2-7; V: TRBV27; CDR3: CASSLAPPVLGSYEQYF
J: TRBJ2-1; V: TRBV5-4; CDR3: CASSAIQGSPGEQFF
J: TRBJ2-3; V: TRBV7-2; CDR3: CASSSLAGGSDTQYF
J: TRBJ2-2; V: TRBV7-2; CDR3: CASSPTGTSGGELFF
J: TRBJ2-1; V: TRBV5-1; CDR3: CASSTRGHEQFF
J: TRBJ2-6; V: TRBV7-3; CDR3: CASSHGLTEGANVLTF
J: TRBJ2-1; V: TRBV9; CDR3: CASSTSGSKQFF
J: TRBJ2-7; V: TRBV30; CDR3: CAWSPNLAGGPYEQYF
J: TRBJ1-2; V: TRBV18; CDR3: CASSPQRGGNYGYTF
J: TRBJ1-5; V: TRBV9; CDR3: CASSAGTGGNNQPQHF
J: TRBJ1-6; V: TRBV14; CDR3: CASSQDGGNYNSPLHF
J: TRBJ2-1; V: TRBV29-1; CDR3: CSVEKPPYNEQFF
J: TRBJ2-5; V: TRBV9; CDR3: CASSLGETQYF
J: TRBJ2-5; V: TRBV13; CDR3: CASSLGLRGETQYF
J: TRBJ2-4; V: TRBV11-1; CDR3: CASRETGGSTKNIQYF
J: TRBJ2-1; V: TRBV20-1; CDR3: CSASPGHEQFF
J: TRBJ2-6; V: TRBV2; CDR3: CASRRDSAASGANVLTF
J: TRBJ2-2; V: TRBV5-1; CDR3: CASSPTGGGNTGELFF
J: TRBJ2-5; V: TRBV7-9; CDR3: CASSPQGGKVTQYF
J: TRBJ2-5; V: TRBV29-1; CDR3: CSVPTTSQGETQYF
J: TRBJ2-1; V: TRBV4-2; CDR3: CASSPGLAEGFFNEQFF
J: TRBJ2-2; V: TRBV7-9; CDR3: CASRNRDTGELFF
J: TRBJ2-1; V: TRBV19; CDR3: CASSMLRGVSGPSFEQFF
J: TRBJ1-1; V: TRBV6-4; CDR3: CASSGVGGEAFF
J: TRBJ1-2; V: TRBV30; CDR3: CAWSRVENGYTF
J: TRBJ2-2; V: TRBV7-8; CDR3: CASSRLGLAGTGELFF
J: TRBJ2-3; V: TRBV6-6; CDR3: CASSYSSGREDTQYF
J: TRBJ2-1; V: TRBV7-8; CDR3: CASSLGRYNEQFF
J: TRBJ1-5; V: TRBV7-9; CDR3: CASSLGTTGLEGNQPQHF
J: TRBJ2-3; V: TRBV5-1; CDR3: CASSTTRGVADTQYF
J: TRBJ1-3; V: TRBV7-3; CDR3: CASSSQMGPGNTIYF
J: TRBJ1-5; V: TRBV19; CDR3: CASSQFRDRVGRDQPQHF
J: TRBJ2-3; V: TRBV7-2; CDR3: CASSSRPGPDTQYF
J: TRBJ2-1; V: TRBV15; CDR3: CATSRDIGREGRSYNEQFF
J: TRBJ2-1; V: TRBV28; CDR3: CASSLPDRGLWFF
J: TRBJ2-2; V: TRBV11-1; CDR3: CASSPSGRGTGELFF
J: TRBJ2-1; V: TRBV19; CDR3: CASQREPYNEQFF
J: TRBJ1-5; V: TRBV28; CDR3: CASSLGQGMNQPQHF
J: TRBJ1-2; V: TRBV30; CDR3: CAWSGFGRDYGYTF
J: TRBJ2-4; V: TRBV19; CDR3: CASSIGFGTGVAKNIQYF
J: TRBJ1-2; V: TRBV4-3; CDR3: CASSQDPGRTYGYTF
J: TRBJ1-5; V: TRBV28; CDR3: CASSLSVLGQPQHF
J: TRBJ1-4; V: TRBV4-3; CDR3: CASSQGDWADNEKLFF
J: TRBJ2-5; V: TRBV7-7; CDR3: CASSPPQGRETQYF
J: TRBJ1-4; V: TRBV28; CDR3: CASSPDREKLFF
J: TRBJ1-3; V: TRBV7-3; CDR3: CASSRSGGSGTGNTIYF
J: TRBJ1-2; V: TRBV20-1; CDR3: CSARMMGGYTF
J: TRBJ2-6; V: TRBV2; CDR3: CASSDGVSSGANVLTF
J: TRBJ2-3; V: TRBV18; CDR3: CASSPMSGTDTQYF
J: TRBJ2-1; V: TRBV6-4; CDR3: CASSALGQGGNEQFF
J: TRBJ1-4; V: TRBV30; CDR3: CAWSGRGASNEKLFF
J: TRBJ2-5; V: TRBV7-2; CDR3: CASSLGNRETQYF